One sample yielded the 23 T cell receptor beta chains listed below, sequenced in a study of beta chain features in type 1 diabetes. What these receptors recognize is not known. cDNA synthesis used the whole RNA isolate, giving expressed TCRB sequences. The repertoire was sequenced with immunoSEQ multiplex PCR; TCRdb's copy has only in-frame clones and lacks some. This table holds 250,000 to 300,000 clones, about 24% found once. Study-wide findings and caveats: Among patients with Type 1 diabetes, TCRB CDR3s were moderately but significantly shorter in every one of the four CD4+ subsets.

Sequencing input: naive CD4+ T cells from blood. The source of these receptors is a woman in her 30s with type 1 diabetes.

CDR3: CATSRDYMRVAYEQYF. The CDR3 bases are TGTGCCACCAGCAGAGACTATATGAGGGTCGCCTACGAGCAGTACTTC. The rearrangement joins TRBV15 to TRBJ2-7; perhaps TRBD2 as D (5 bases). The length of the CDR3 is 16 residues. The V end was cut by 0 bases, the J end by 2 bases, with 14 bases between. The germline V gene has CDR1 LNHNV and CDR2 YYDKDF (reference sequence).

The rearrangement links TRBV4-2 to TRBJ1-1; D is undetermined. Trimming shortened V by 0 bases and J by 2 bases, and 10 bases separated the two germline ends. Germline V gene lookup returns CDR1 LGHNA and CDR2 YNFKEQ. This CDR3 has 15 amino acids. The CDR3 region has the DNA TGTGCCAGCAGCCAAGAGGGCGCGTTAAACACTGAAGCTTTCTTT. Its translation is CASSQEGALNTEAFF.

Of note for this clone: At one of its ends the junction is not consistent with the germline gene, which may arise from a read error. The chain combines TRBV7-7 with TRBJ2-3, with TRBD2 matching over 9 bases. The CDR3 extends over 16 amino acids. In germline, CDR1 is SSHAT, CDR2 FNYEAQ (reference sequence). CDR3 residues: CASSLKAGGPRDTQYF. The CDR3 DNA is TGTGCTAGCAGCTTAAAGGCGGGAGGGCCAAGAGATACGCAGTATTTT.

This sequence joins TRBV9 and TRBJ2-1; D unclear. This CDR3 has 14 residues. V was clipped by 0 bases and J by 10 bases, with 14 bases between them. Germline V CDR1 and CDR2: SGDLS, YYNGEE. The CDR3, as DNA: TGTGCCAGCAGCGTAGGGGTAGCCGATGGGGAGCAGTTCTTC. This translates into CASSVGVADGEQFF.

In its sample, this clone was seen a few times. The chain joins TRBV29-1 to TRBJ1-1; maybe TRBD1 (6 bases). Trimming pared 0 bases from V and 8 bases from J, leaving 10 bases between. The CDR3 is 12 amino acids. Per germline, CDR1 SQVTM and CDR2 ANQGSEA. The CDR3 region is CSVEDPGTEAFF. DNA for the CDR3: TGCAGCGTTGAAGATCCAGGGACAGAAGCTTTCTTT.

The chain recombines TRBV27 with TRBJ1-4; D gene uncertain. The germline CDR1 and CDR2 sequences are MNHEY and SMNVEV (reference sequence). Trimming pared 5 bases from V and 7 bases from J, leaving 11 bases between. The CDR3 is made up of 13 amino acids. CDR3 in amino acids: CASSLSGVEKLFF. The CDR3 nucleotides are TGTGCCAGCAGTCTTTCCGGTGTTGAAAAACTGTTTTTT. The full variable domain, in which reference TRBV27 and TRBJ1-4 provide the parts outside the CDR3, is EAQVTQNPRYLITVTGKKLTVTCSQNMNHEYMSWYRQDPGLGLRQIYYSMNVEVTDKGDVPEGYKVSRKEKRNFPLILESPSPNQTSLYFCASSLSGVEKLFFGSGTQLSVL.

CDR3 DNA: TGTGCCAGCAGCTTTGCGACAGGCTACGAGCAGTACTTC. This codes for CASSFATGYEQYF. J is TRBJ2-7 and V is TRBV27; the D gene is possibly TRBD1 (6 bases). Germline CDR1 MNHEY, CDR2 SMNVEV (reference sequence). This CDR3 comprises 13 residues. V shed 6 bases and J shed 3 bases, with 12 bases lying between them.

This clone was counted between two and nine times. This chain joins TRBV28 and TRBJ1-4; D gene unclear. CDR1 is MDHEN and CDR2 is SYDVKM in the germline V gene. Trimming left V 3 bases short and J 8 bases short, with 4 bases between. CDR3 length: 11 amino acids. The CDR3 spells CASSFREKLFF. DNA of the CDR3: TGTGCCAGCAGTTTCAGGGAAAAACTGTTTTTT. Filled out from reference TRBV28 and TRBJ1-4, the complete variable domain reads DVKVTQSSRYLVKRTGEKVFLECVQDMDHENMFWYRQDPGLGLRLIYFSYDVKMKEKGDIPEGYSVSREKKERFSLILESASTNQTSMYLCASSFREKLFFGSGTQLSVL.

This sequence joins TRBV7-9 and TRBJ2-3; D possibly corresponds to TRBD2 (6 bases). Germline V gene lookup returns CDR1 SEHNR and CDR2 FQNEAQ (reference sequence). CDR3 length: 13 amino acids. With 11 bases removed from V and 0 bases from J, the gap between germline ends came to 12 bases. The CDR3 reads CAGRAGSTDTQYF. Written as DNA, the CDR3 is TGTGCCGGGCGCGCGGGAAGCACAGATACGCAGTATTTT.

The chain couples TRBV9 to TRBJ2-1; 7 bases fit TRBD2. This CDR3 spans 14 amino acids. Germline lookup yields CDR1 SGDLS and CDR2 YYNGEE. With 3 bases clipped from V and 8 bases from J, the junction kept 8 bases outside the gene matches. CDR3 protein: CASSARLALDEQFF. The CDR3 region has the DNA TGTGCCAGCAGCGCCCGACTAGCTCTTGATGAGCAGTTCTTC.

The chain links TRBV4-1 to TRBJ1-5; 8 bases match TRBD1. The CDR3 spans 16 residues. J gave up 1 base and V 2 bases, and 4 bases lay outside the gene matches. Germline CDR1 is MGHRA and CDR2 is YSYEKL. DNA for the CDR3: TGCGCCAGCAGCCAATTTGACAGGGGAAGCAATCAGCCCCAGCATTTT. Its protein product is CASSQFDRGSNQPQHF.

This clone occurred a few times. The chain couples TRBV28 to TRBJ2-1; tentative D call: TRBD2 (5 bases). The V and J ends lost 7 bases and 9 bases respectively, with 19 bases between them. Germline assignment: CDR1 MDHEN and CDR2 SYDVKM. The CDR3 totals 14 residues. The CDR3: CASIMAAEVGEQFF. CDR3 sequence (DNA): TGTGCCAGCATTATGGCGGCGGAGGTGGGTGAGCAGTTCTTC.

V usage is TRBV13 and J usage is TRBJ2-1; no clear D gene. The V end was cut by 2 bases, the J end by 0 bases, with 14 bases between. Per germline, CDR1 PRHDT and CDR2 FYEKMQ (reference sequence). The CDR3 length is 17 residues. The CDR3, as DNA: TGTGCCAGCAGCTTATCCTTTGGTAGTTTCTCCTACAATGAGCAGTTCTTC. This gives the protein CASSLSFGSFSYNEQFF.

The V and J genes are TRBV29-1 and TRBJ2-5; 8 bases line up with TRBD2. J was trimmed by 4 bases and V by 1 base; bases with no gene match: 8. This CDR3 has 15 amino acids. Germline CDR1 and CDR2: SQVTM and ANQGSEA. CDR3 in DNA: TGCAGCGTTGAAGGGGGTCTGACTAGCGTAGAGACCCAGTACTTC. It is translated as CSVEGGLTSVETQYF.

The genes are TRBV9 and TRBJ1-1; TRBD1 might be the D (5 bases). The V end was cut by 6 bases, the J end by 1 base, with 13 bases between. The CDR3 loop spans 14 amino acids. The germline gives CDR1 SGDLS, CDR2 YYNGEE. For the CDR3, the DNA is TGTGCCAGCACCCCTCGGGGGACGAACACTGAAGCTTTCTTT. This encodes CASTPRGTNTEAFF.

This clone was counted only a few times. The rearrangement links TRBV6-5 to TRBJ2-7, with D possibly TRBD1 on 6 matching bases. V was cut by 0 bases and J by 3 bases, with 9 bases left in between. CDR3 length equals 14 residues. Germline-derived CDR1 and CDR2 are MNHEY and SVGAGI. The CDR3 region has the DNA TGTGCCAGCAGTTACTCGCCAGGGGACTACGAGCAGTACTTC. This codes for CASSYSPGDYEQYF.

This clone was found a few times. V is TRBV9 and J is TRBJ2-1, with D unresolved. CDR3 length equals 14 residues. Trimming took off 3 bases at V and 2 bases at J, with 9 bases between the two ends. Per germline, CDR1 SGDLS and CDR2 YYNGEE. CDR3 nucleotides: TGTGCCAGCAGCGCCACCTCTACCTACAATGAGCAGTTCTTC. The encoded protein is CASSATSTYNEQFF.

The chain joins TRBV13 to TRBJ1-2; the D gene is possibly TRBD1 (5 bases). The germline gives CDR1 PRHDT, CDR2 FYEKMQ (reference sequence). The length of the CDR3 is 14 residues. V was trimmed by 2 bases and J by 2 bases, leaving 9 bases between them. CDR3 in DNA: TGTGCCAGCAGCTTATCGGGGGACAACTATGGCTACACCTTC. Amino acid sequence: CASSLSGDNYGYTF.

This clone was picked up a small number of times. The chain employs TRBV4-1 and TRBJ1-2; 7 bases line up with TRBD1. The CDR3 consists of 16 residues. V was pared by 1 base and J by 1 base, with 6 bases of the junction left unmatched. The V gene's germline CDR1 is MGHRA and CDR2 YSYEKL. The CDR3 DNA reads TGCGCCAGCAGCCAAGGACTCAGGGGGGATAACTATGGCTACACCTTC. Protein: CASSQGLRGDNYGYTF.

This clone was picked up a small number of times. The rearrangement uses TRBV15 and TRBJ2-7; 11 bases agree with TRBD1. V shed 7 bases, J shed 5 bases, and the junction held 10 bases outside the gene matches. Germline values: CDR1 LNHNV, CDR2 YYDKDF (reference sequence). This CDR3 region has 15 residues. The DNA for the CDR3 is TGTGCCACCACCCCTCGGGACAGGGGGGTCGACGAGCAGTACTTC. Its translation is CATTPRDRGVDEQYF.

This clone occurred a few times. The chain employs TRBV29-1 and TRBJ1-4; maybe TRBD1 (6 bases). Trimming cost V 5 bases and J 7 bases, with 20 bases left between them. Germline V gives CDR1 SQVTM, CDR2 ANQGSEA. The CDR3 loop spans 15 amino acids. Here the CDR3 reads CSVTKTGRGGEKLFF. CDR3 bases: TGCAGCGTTACAAAGACAGGACGGGGGGGTGAAAAACTGTTTTTT.

The genes are TRBV19 and TRBJ1-2, with no clear D. The CDR3 sequence is 12 residues long. Germline loops: CDR1 LNHDA, CDR2 SQIVND (reference sequence). Trimming pared 10 bases from V and 5 bases from J, leaving 14 bases between. The CDR3 coding sequence is TGTGCCACCAGATTGGGAGAATATGGCTACACCTTC. This translates into CATRLGEYGYTF.

The table lists this clone with a few counts. This chain connects TRBV7-9 to TRBJ2-2; D might be TRBD2 (5 bases). CDR1 is SEHNR and CDR2 is FQNEAQ in the germline V gene (reference sequence). V gave up 8 bases and J gave up 6 bases, with 25 bases separating them. The CDR3 has 17 amino acids. DNA for the CDR3: TGTGCCAGCCAACCCGGGAAGAGCGGATACACTCCCGGGGAGCTGTTTTTT. Residues: CASQPGKSGYTPGELFF.